The 12 T cell receptor beta chains listed next were all sequenced from one sample in a study of human T cells and chemical hapten exposure. Documented time point: pre-sensitization, week 0. Treatment reported: therapeutic diphenylcyclopropenone sensitization with weekly scalp DPC. TCRdb called the RACE reads again in MiXCR, with one record for every CDR3 protein. The data show about 380,000 distinct CDR3 sequences, 4% to 6% seen once. The sequenced sample was whole blood, obtained in connection with sensitization to the hapten diphenylcyclopropenone (DPC). These receptors were taken from a woman aged 50 to 65 with alopecia areata. Some clones in this sample may be carry-over from other donors' samples.

The table lists this clonotype with many counts. The chain recombines TRBV28 with TRBJ2-2, with TRBD2 matching 11 bases. Per germline, CDR1 MDHEN and CDR2 SYDVKM. This CDR3 spans 15 amino acids. V gave up 7 bases and J gave up 0 bases; unmatched junction bases: 1. CDR3 protein: CASMGLAANTGELFF. The DNA for the CDR3 is TGTGCCAGCATGGGACTAGCGGCGAACACCGGGGAGCTGTTTTTT.

This clonotype was recorded many times. J is TRBJ1-1 and V is TRBV11-3, with D uncertain. Trimming shortened V by 1 base and J by 3 bases, and 6 bases separated the two germline ends. CDR3 length equals 13 residues. CDR1 SGHNT and CDR2 YENEEA come from the germline V gene. The CDR3 DNA reads as TGTGCCAGCAGCTTAGTCCGGGACACTGAAGCTTTCTTT. It codes for CASSLVRDTEAFF.

A few counts support this clonotype. The chain combines TRBV6-5 with TRBJ1-1; a possible D gene is TRBD1 (6 bases). The germline CDR1 and CDR2 sequences are MNHEY and SVGAGI. V was clipped by 6 bases and J by 10 bases, with 12 bases between them. This CDR3 region has 11 residues. CDR3 DNA sequence: TGTGCCAGCAGCGCAGGGGCTCGAGCTTTCTTT. Translating gives CASSAGARAFF.

This chain joins TRBV2 and TRBJ2-5; D uncertain. V was clipped by 8 bases and J by 4 bases, with 8 bases between them. CDR1 and CDR2 (germline): SNHLY, FYNNEI. This CDR3 spans 11 amino acids. The chain's CDR3 is CASSKGETQYF. In DNA, the CDR3 is TGTGCCAGCTCCAAGGGAGAGACCCAGTACTTC.

This clonotype was picked up a small number of times. J is TRBJ1-2 and V is TRBV15; possibly TRBD1 for D (5 bases). The V gene lost 1 base and the J gene lost 5 bases, with 14 bases spanning the gap. The CDR3 totals 15 residues. The V gene's germline CDR1 is LNHNV and CDR2 YYDKDF (reference sequence). CDR3 residues: CATSRGSGIRYGYTF. CDR3 DNA sequence: TGTGCCACCAGCAGAGGGTCAGGGATTAGGTATGGCTACACCTTC.

In its sample, this clonotype was seen many times. The chain has TRBV27 and TRBJ1-1, with D possibly being TRBD1 (6 bases). The CDR3 is 14 residues long. Trimming took 4 bases from V and 1 from J, leaving 10 bases between them. Germline CDR1 is MNHEY and CDR2 is SMNVEV (reference sequence). The CDR3 reads CASSSGQRNTEAFF. The CDR3 nucleotides read TGTGCCAGCAGTTCCGGACAGCGGAACACTGAAGCTTTCTTT.

The chain is built from TRBV7-2 and TRBJ2-2, with a possible D match to TRBD2 (5 bases). Trimming removed 2 bases at V and 5 bases at J, with 6 bases between. The germline V gene encodes CDR1 SGHTA and CDR2 FQGNSA. There are 13 residues in the CDR3. CDR3 protein: CASSLRETGELFF. As DNA, the CDR3 is TGTGCCAGCAGCTTAAGGGAGACCGGGGAGCTGTTTTTT.

This clonotype was observed many times. In DNA form, the CDR3 reads TGTGCCAGCAGTTTAAGGGGCGCAGGAAACATTCAGTACTTC. Translating it yields CASSLRGAGNIQYF. This chain joins TRBV28 and TRBJ2-4, with D possibly TRBD1 on 5 matching bases. Germline CDR1 reads MDHEN; CDR2 reads SYDVKM. Trimming left V 2 bases short and J 6 bases short, with 11 bases between. This CDR3 has 14 amino acids.

This clonotype was seen a few times. The rearrangement links TRBV12-3 or TRBV12-4 to TRBJ1-5; 8 positions agree with TRBD1. Trimming removed 4 bases from V and 7 bases from J; junction bases left unmatched: 3. This CDR3 is 13 amino acids long. The CDR3 region is CASSWTGFQPQHF. CDR3 in DNA: TGTGCCAGCAGTTGGACAGGGTTCCAGCCCCAGCATTTT.

The chain's CDR3 is CASSSPGQLISYEQYF. CDR3 coding DNA: TGTGCCAGCAGCTCCCCCGGACAGTTAATCTCCTACGAGCAGTACTTC. This chain joins TRBV7-9 and TRBJ2-7, with TRBD1 as a possible D gene (6 bases). This CDR3 contains 16 residues. In germline, CDR1 is SEHNR, CDR2 FQNEAQ (reference sequence). The V gene lost 4 bases and the J gene lost 0 bases, with 16 bases spanning the gap.

The chain combines TRBV20-1 with TRBJ1-1, with D perhaps TRBD1 (5 bases). CDR1 is DFQATT and CDR2 is SNEGSKA in the germline V gene (reference sequence). The length of the CDR3 is 12 residues. V was pared by 0 bases and J by 11 bases, with 13 bases between. The CDR3 spells CSARDHRPVAFF. DNA for the CDR3: TGCAGTGCTAGAGATCACAGGCCGGTGGCTTTCTTT.

At least ten counts were recorded for this clonotype. This chain uses TRBV6-6 with TRBJ2-4; the match to TRBD2 covers 8 bases. Trimming removed 6 bases from V and 0 bases from J; junction bases left unmatched: 10. CDR3 length equals 17 residues. Germline loops: CDR1 MNHNY, CDR2 SVGAGI (reference sequence). CDR3 sequence reads: CASRDNSGAIAKNIQYF. CDR3 bases: TGTGCCAGCAGAGACAATAGCGGGGCGATAGCCAAAAACATTCAGTACTTC.